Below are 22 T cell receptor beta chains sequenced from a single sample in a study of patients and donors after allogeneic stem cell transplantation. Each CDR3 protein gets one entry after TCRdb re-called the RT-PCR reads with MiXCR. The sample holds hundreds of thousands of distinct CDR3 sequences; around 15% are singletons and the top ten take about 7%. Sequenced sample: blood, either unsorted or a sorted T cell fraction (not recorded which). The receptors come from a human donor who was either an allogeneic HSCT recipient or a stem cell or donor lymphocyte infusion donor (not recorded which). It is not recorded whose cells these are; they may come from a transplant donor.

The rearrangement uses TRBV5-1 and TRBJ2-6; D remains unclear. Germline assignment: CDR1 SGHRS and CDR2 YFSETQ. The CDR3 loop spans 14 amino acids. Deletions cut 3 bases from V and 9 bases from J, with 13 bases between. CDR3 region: CASSSRVGFNVLTF. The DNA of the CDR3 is TGCGCCAGCAGCTCTCGGGTAGGATTCAACGTCCTGACTTTC.

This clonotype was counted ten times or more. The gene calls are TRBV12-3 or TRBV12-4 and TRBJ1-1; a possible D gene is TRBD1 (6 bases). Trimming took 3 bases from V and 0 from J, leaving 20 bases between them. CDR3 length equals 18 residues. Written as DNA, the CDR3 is TGTGCCAGCAGTTTCCTCCGCGGGGGCGCGGGGTTGAACACTGAAGCTTTCTTT. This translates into CASSFLRGGAGLNTEAFF.

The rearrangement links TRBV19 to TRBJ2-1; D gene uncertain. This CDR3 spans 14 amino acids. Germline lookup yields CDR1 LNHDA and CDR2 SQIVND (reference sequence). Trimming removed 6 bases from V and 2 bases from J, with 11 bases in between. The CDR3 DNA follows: TGTGCCAGTAGCATCATTGGGACCTACAATGAGCAGTTCTTC. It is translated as CASSIIGTYNEQFF. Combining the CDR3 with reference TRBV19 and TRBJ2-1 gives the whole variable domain DGGITQSPKYLFRKEGQNVTLSCEQNLNHDAMYWYRQDPGQGLRLIYYSQIVNDFQKGDIAEGYSVSREKKESFPLTVTSAQKNPTAFYLCASSIIGTYNEQFFGPGTRLTVL.

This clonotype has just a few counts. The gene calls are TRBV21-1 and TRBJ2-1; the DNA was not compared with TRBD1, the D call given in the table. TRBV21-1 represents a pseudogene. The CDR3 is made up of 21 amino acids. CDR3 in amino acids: CASSKRGPRDRCFIAYNEQFF. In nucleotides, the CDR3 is TGTGCCAGCAGCAAAAGGGGACCTCGGGACCGATGTTTTATAGCCTACAATGAGCAGTTCTTC.

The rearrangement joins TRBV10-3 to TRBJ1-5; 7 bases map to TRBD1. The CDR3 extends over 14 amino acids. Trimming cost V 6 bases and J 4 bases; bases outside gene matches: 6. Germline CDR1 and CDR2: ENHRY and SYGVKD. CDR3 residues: CAISFTGDNQPQHF. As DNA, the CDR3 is TGTGCCATCAGCTTTACAGGGGATAATCAGCCCCAGCATTTT.

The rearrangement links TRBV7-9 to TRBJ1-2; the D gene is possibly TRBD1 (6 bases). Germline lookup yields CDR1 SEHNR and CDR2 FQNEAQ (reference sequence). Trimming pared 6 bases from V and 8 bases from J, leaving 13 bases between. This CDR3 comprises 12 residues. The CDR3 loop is CASSIGRGGYTF. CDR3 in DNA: TGTGCCAGCAGTATTGGCAGGGGAGGCTACACCTTC.

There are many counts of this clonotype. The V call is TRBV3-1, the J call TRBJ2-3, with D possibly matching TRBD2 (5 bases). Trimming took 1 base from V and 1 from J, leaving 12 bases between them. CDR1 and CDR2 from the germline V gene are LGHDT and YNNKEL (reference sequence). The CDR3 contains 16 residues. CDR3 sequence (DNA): TGTGCCAGCAGCCAAGCTACCAACGGGGGCACAGATACGCAGTATTTT. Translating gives CASSQATNGGTDTQYF.

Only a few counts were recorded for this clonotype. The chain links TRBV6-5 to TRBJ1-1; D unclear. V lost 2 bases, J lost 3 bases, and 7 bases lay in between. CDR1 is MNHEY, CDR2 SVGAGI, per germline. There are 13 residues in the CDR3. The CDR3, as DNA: TGTGCCAGCAGTTACGGCGTCCACACTGAAGCTTTCTTT. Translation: CASSYGVHTEAFF.

CDR3 sequence (DNA): TGCGCCAGCAGCTTGGTTTCACGGGGTAAGAATCTGAACACTGAAGCTTTCTTT. Its protein product is CASSLVSRGKNLNTEAFF. The gene calls are TRBV5-1 and TRBJ1-1; D is uncertain. CDR1 is SGHRS and CDR2 is YFSETQ in the germline V gene. The CDR3 extends over 18 amino acids. V was trimmed by 0 bases and J by 0 bases, leaving 18 bases between them.

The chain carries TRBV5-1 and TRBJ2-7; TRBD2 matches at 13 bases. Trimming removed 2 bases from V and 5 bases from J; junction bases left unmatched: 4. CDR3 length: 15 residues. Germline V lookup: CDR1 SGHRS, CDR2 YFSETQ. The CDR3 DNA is TGCGCCAGCAGCTTCGGACTAGCGGGAGCCCACGAGCAGTACTTC. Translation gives CASSFGLAGAHEQYF. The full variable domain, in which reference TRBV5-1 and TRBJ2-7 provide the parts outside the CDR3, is KAGVTQTPRYLIKTRGQQVTLSCSPISGHRSVSWYQQTPGQGLQFLFEYFSETQRNKGNFPGRFSGRQFSNSRSEMNVSTLELGDSALYLCASSFGLAGAHEQYFGPGTRLTVT.

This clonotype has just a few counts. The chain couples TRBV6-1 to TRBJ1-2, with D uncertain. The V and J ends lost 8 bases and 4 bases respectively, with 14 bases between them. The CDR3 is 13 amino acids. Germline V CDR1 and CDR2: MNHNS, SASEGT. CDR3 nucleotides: TGTGCCAGCGCTCAGGCGGTTGGCTATGGCTACACCTTC. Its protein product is CASAQAVGYGYTF.

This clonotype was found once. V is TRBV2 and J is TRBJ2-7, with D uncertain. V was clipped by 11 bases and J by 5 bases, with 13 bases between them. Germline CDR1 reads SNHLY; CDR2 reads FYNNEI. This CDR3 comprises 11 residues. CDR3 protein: CASSRADEQYF. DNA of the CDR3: TGTGCCTCGTCTCGGGCAGACGAGCAGTACTTC.

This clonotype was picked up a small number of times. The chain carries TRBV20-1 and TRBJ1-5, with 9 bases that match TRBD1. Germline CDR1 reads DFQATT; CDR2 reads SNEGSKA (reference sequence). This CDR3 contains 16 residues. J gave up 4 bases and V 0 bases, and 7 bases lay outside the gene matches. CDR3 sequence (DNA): TGCAGTGCTAGAGATCCACAGGGGGCTCGGAATCAGCCCCAGCATTTT. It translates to CSARDPQGARNQPQHF.

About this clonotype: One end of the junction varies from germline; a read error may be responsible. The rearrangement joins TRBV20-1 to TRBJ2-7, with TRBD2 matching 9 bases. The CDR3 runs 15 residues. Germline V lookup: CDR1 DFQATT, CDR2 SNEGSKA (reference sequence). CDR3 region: CGAKGIAGDLYEQYF. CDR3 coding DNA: TGCGGTGCTAAAGGAATAGCGGGGGACCTCTACGAGCAGTACTTC.

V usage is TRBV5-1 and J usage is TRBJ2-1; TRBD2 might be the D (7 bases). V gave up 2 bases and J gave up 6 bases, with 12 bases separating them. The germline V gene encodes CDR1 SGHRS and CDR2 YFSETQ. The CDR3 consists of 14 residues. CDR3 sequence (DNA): TGCGCCAGCAGCTTAGGACTAGGGGGCAATGAGCAGTTCTTC. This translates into CASSLGLGGNEQFF.

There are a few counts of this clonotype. The CDR3 region is CASSPRGFPSGNTIYF. The CDR3 nucleotides are TGTGCCAGCAGTCCGCGGGGCTTCCCATCTGGAAACACCATATATTTT. The chain links TRBV12-3 or TRBV12-4 to TRBJ1-3; D perhaps matches TRBD1 (5 bases). Trimming cost V 5 bases and J 1 base, with 15 bases left between them. The CDR3 is 16 amino acids.

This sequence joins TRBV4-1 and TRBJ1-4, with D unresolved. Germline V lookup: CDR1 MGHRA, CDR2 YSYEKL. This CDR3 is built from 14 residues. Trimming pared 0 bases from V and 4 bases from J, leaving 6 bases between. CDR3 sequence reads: CASSQDMINEKLFF. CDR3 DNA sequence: TGCGCCAGCAGCCAAGACATGATTAATGAAAAACTGTTTTTT.

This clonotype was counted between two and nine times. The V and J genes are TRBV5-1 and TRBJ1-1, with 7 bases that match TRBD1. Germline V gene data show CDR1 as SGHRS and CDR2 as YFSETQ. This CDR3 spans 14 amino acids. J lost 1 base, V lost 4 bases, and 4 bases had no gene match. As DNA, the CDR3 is TGCGCCAGCAGCGCGGGACAGAAGAACACTGAAGCTTTCTTT. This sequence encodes CASSAGQKNTEAFF. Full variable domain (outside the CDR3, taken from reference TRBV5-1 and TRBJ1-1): KAGVTQTPRYLIKTRGQQVTLSCSPISGHRSVSWYQQTPGQGLQFLFEYFSETQRNKGNFPGRFSGRQFSNSRSEMNVSTLELGDSALYLCASSAGQKNTEAFFGQGTRLTVV.

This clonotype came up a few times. The CDR3 DNA is TGTGCCAGCAGCCCTCGGACAGGGGGCCAAGAAAACATTCAGTACTTC. Amino acids: CASSPRTGGQENIQYF. The chain uses TRBV7-3 and TRBJ2-4; 11 bases map to TRBD1. Germline V CDR1 and CDR2: SGHTA, FQGTGA. J was trimmed by 5 bases and V by 5 bases; bases with no gene match: 8. The length of the CDR3 is 16 residues.

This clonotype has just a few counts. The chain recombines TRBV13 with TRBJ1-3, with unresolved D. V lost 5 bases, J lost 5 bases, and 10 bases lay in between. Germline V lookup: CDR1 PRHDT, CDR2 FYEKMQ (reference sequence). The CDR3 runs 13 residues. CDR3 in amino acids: CASSPDGRNTIYF. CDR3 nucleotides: TGTGCCAGCAGCCCCGATGGCAGAAACACCATATATTTT.

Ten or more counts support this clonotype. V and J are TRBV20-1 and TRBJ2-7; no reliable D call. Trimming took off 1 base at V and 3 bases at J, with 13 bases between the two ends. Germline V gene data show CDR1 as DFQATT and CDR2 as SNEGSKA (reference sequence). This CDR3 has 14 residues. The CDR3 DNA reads TGCAGTGCTAGAGTGGCGTGGCTCCGCTACGAGCAGTACTTC. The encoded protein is CSARVAWLRYEQYF.

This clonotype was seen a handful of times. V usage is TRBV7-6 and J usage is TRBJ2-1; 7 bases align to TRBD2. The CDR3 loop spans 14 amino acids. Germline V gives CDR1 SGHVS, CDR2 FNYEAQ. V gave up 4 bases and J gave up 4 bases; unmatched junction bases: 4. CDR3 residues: CASSSSAGYNEQFF. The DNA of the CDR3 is TGTGCCAGCAGCTCCTCAGCGGGGTACAATGAGCAGTTCTTC.